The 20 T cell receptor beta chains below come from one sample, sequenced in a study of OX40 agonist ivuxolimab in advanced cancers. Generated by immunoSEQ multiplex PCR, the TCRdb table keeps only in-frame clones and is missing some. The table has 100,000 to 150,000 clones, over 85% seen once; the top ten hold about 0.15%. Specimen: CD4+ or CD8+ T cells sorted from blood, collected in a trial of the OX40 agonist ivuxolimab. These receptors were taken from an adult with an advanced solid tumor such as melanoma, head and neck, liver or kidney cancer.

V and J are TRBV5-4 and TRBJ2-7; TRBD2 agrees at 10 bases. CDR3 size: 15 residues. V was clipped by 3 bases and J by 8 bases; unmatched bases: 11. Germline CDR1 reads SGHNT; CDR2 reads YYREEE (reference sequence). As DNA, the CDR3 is TGTGCCAGCAGCTACATAGCGGGGGGCCCATTGAAGCAGTACTTC. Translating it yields CASSYIAGGPLKQYF.

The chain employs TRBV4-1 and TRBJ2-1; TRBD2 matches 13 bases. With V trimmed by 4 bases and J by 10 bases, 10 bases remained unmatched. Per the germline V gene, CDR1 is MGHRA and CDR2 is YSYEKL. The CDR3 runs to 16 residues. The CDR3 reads CASSRELGLAGREQFF. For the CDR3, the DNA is TGCGCCAGCAGCCGCGAATTGGGACTAGCGGGGAGGGAGCAGTTCTTC.

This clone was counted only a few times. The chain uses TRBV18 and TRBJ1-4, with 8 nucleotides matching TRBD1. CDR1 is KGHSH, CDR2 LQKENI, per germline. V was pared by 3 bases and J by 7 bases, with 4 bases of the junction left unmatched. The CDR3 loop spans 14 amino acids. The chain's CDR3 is CASSPRQGSEKLFF. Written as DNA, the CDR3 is TGTGCCAGCTCACCCAGACAGGGGAGTGAAAAACTGTTTTTT.

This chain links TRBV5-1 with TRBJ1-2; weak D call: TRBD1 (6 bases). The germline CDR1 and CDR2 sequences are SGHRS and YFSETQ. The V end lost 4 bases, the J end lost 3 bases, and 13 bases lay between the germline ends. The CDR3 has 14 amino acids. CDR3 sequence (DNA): TGCGCCAGCAGCCCAGACAGGACCGACTATGGCTACACCTTC. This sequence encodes CASSPDRTDYGYTF.

For the CDR3, the DNA is TGTGCCAGTAGTATTGTCAGGGGGCTGTCTGGCTACACCTTC. Amino acid sequence: CASSIVRGLSGYTF. The chain links TRBV19 to TRBJ1-2; TRBD1 agrees at 8 bases. The CDR3 is made up of 14 amino acids. Germline loops: CDR1 LNHDA, CDR2 SQIVND (reference sequence). The trim removed 3 bases at V and 7 bases at J, leaving 7 bases unmatched.

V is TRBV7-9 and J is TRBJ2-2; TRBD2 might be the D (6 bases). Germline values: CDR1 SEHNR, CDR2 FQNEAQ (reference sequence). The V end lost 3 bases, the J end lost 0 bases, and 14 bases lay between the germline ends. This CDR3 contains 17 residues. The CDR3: CASSFGGVATNTGELFF. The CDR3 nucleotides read TGTGCCAGCAGCTTCGGCGGGGTAGCGACGAACACCGGGGAGCTGTTTTTT. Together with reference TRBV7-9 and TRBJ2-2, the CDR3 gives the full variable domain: DTGVSQNPRHKITKRGQNVTFRCDPISEHNRLYWYRQTLGQGPEFLTYFQNEAQLEKSRLLSDRFSAERPKGSFSTLEIQRTEQGDSAMYLCASSFGGVATNTGELFFGEGSRLTVL.

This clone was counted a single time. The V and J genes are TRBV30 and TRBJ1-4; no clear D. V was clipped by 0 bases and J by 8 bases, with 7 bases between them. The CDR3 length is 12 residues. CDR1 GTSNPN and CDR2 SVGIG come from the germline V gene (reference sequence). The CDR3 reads CAWSVLREKLFF. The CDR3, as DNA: TGTGCCTGGAGTGTACTTAGAGAAAAACTGTTTTTT.

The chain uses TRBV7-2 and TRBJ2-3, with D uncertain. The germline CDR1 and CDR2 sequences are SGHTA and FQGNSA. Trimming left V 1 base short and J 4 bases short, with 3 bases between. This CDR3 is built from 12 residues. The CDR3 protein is CASSLEPDTQYF. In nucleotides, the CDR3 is TGTGCCAGCAGCTTAGAGCCAGATACGCAGTATTTT. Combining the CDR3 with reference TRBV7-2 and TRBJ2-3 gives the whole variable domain GAGVSQSPSNKVTEKGKDVELRCDPISGHTALYWYRQSLGQGLEFLIYFQGNSAPDKSGLPSDRFSAERTGGSVSTLTIQRTQQEDSAVYLCASSLEPDTQYFGPGTRLTVL.

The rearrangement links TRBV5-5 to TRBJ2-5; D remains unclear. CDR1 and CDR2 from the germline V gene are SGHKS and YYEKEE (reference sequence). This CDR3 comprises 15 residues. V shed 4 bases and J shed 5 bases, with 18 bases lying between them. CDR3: CASSPRAFRLETQYF. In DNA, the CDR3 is TGTGCCAGCAGCCCCCGGGCCTTCCGTTTGGAGACCCAGTACTTC.

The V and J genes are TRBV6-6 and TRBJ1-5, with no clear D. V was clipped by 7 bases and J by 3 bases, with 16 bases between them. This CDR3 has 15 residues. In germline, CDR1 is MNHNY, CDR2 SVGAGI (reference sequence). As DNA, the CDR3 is TGTGCCAGCACTCCCGACGGGAGACCCAATCAGCCCCAGCATTTT. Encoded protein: CASTPDGRPNQPQHF.

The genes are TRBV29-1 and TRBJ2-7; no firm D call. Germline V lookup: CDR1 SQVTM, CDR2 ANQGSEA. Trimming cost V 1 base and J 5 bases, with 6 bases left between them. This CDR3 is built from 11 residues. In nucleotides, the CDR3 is TGCAGCGTTGAAGGGGTCCACGAGCAGTACTTC. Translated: CSVEGVHEQYF.

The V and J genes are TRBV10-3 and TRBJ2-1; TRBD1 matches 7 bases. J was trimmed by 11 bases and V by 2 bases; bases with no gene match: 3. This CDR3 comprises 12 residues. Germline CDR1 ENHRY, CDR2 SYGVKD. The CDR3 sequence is CAISEADRQQFF. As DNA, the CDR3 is TGTGCCATCAGTGAGGCGGACAGGCAGCAGTTCTTC.

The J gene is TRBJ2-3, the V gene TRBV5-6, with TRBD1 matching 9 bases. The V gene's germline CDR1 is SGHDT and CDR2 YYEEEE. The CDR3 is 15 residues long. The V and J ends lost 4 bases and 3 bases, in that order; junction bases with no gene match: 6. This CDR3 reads CASSPGTGYTDTQYF. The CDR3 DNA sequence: TGTGCCAGCAGCCCCGGGACAGGGTATACAGATACGCAGTATTTT.

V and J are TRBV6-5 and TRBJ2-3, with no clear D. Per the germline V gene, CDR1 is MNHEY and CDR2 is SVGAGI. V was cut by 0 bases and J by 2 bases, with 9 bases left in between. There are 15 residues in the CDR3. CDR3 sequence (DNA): TGTGCCAGCAGTTACTCGAAAGCCGACACAGATACGCAGTATTTT. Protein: CASSYSKADTDTQYF.

The CDR3 region is CASSPPNRDQPQHF. CDR3 nucleotides: TGTGCCAGCAGTCCCCCGAATAGGGATCAGCCCCAGCATTTT. The chain recombines TRBV28 with TRBJ1-5; D uncertain. Germline CDR1 reads MDHEN; CDR2 reads SYDVKM. This CDR3 is 14 amino acids long. V lost 5 bases and J 5 bases, leaving 13 bases between the germline ends.

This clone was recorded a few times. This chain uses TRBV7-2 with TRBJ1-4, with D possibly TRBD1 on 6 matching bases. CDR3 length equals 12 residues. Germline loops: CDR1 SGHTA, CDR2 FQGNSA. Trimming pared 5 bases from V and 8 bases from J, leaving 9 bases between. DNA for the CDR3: TGTGCCAGCAGCACAGGGAACGAAAAACTGTTTTTT. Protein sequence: CASSTGNEKLFF.

The CDR3 here is CASSYALAGGYNEQFF. CDR3 in DNA: TGTGCCAGCAGTTACGCGCTAGCGGGGGGATACAATGAGCAGTTCTTC. V is TRBV6-6 and J is TRBJ2-1, with 11 bases lining up with TRBD2. The CDR3 has 16 amino acids. Germline V gene lookup returns CDR1 MNHNY and CDR2 SVGAGI (reference sequence). J was trimmed by 4 bases and V by 2 bases; bases with no gene match: 4.

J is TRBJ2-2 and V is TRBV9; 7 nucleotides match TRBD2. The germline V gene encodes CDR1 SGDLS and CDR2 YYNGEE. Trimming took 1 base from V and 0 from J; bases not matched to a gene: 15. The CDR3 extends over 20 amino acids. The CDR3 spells CASSVTTSSRAGANTGELFF. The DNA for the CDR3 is TGTGCCAGCAGCGTAACAACTTCGTCCAGGGCGGGGGCGAACACCGGGGAGCTGTTTTTT.

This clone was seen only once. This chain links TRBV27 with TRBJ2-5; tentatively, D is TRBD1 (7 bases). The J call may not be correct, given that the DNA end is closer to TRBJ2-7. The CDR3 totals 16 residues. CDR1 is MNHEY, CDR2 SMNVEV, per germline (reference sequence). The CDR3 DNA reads TGTGCCAGCAGCCTAGCCACCCCAGGGGGACTCGACGAGCAGTACTTC. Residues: CASSLATPGGLDEQYF.

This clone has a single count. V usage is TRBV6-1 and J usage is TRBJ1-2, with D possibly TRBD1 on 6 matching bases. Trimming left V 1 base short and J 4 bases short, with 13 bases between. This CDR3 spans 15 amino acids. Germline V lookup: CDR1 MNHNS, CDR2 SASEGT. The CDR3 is CASSEEGDRIYGYTF. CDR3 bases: TGTGCCAGCAGTGAAGAGGGGGATAGGATCTATGGCTACACCTTC.